The next 29 T cell receptor beta chains were all read from a single sample in a study of shared clonotypes between healthy human individuals (dated by TCRdb to 2018 to 2021). The library relied on the immunoSEQ multiplex PCR assay. This is the immuneACCESS table as TCRdb keeps it, with only in-frame sequences that have V and J called. A part of the clones is gone; compared with another copy, unresolved V genes explain less than half, and the rest is unexplained. The sample table contains about 2,500,000 clones; only one count was recorded for more than 90% of them. Of the sample, 0.13% to 0.15% is held by the ten largest clones. Input material: naive CD4+ T cells sorted from blood. Taken with the paper, the label for cell subset or site translates to: CD45RA+ positively selected. The origin of the receptors is a man between 18 and 29 years old in good health.

The rearrangement joins TRBV19 to TRBJ2-3, with 14 positions matching TRBD2. The germline V gene has CDR1 LNHDA and CDR2 SQIVND (reference sequence). CDR3 length: 19 amino acids. With V trimmed by 4 bases and J by 0 bases, 9 bases remained unmatched. CDR3 amino acids: CASSTPWTSGRRSTDTQYF. DNA of the CDR3: TGTGCCAGTAGTACCCCGTGGACTAGCGGGAGGAGGAGCACAGATACGCAGTATTTT. Full variable domain (rest looked up from reference TRBV19 and TRBJ2-3): DGGITQSPKYLFRKEGQNVTLSCEQNLNHDAMYWYRQDPGQGLRLIYYSQIVNDFQKGDIAEGYSVSREKKESFPLTVTSAQKNPTAFYLCASSTPWTSGRRSTDTQYFGPGTRLTVL.

V and J are TRBV28 and TRBJ1-2; no clear D gene. The germline V and J ends were trimmed by 6 bases and 3 bases, with 8 bases remaining between them. The CDR3 has 12 amino acids. Germline-derived CDR1 and CDR2 are MDHEN and SYDVKM. In DNA, the CDR3 is TGTGCCAGCAGGGGGAGGGACTATGGCTACACCTTC. Protein: CASRGRDYGYTF.

In DNA, the CDR3 is TGTGCCAGCACCGCCGACAGCAGCAATCAGCCCCAGCATTTT. Its protein product is CASTADSSNQPQHF. This sequence joins TRBV6-1 and TRBJ1-5, with D possibly being TRBD1 (5 bases). Germline CDR1 is MNHNS and CDR2 is SASEGT. Trimming took off 7 bases at V and 1 base at J, with 11 bases between the two ends. This CDR3 is 14 amino acids long.

The chain joins TRBV5-1 to TRBJ2-7; D is unclear. The CDR3 extends over 12 amino acids. Trimming took off 5 bases at V and 3 bases at J, with 9 bases between the two ends. The germline V gene has CDR1 SGHRS and CDR2 YFSETQ. CDR3 bases: TGCGCCAGCAGGTCGGGCAACTACGAGCAGTACTTC. Amino acid sequence: CASRSGNYEQYF.

This chain connects TRBV6-1 to TRBJ2-3; D is unclear. The germline CDR1 and CDR2 sequences are MNHNS and SASEGT. The V gene lost 8 bases and the J gene lost 5 bases, with 14 bases spanning the gap. The CDR3 is 13 amino acids. The CDR3 sequence: CASLRTVGDTQYF. Written as DNA, the CDR3 is TGTGCCAGCTTACGGACCGTTGGAGATACGCAGTATTTT.

V gene TRBV30 combines with J gene TRBJ1-1; D is uncertain. Trimming removed 3 bases at V and 4 bases at J, with 18 bases between. Germline assignment: CDR1 GTSNPN and CDR2 SVGIG (reference sequence). This CDR3 spans 15 amino acids. This CDR3 reads CAWRIGREVGTEAFF. The CDR3 DNA is TGTGCCTGGAGGATCGGAAGGGAAGTAGGCACTGAAGCTTTCTTT.

Regarding this clone: The sample carries other DNA sequences with the same CDR3. The V gene is TRBV5-4, the J gene TRBJ1-2; perhaps TRBD1 as D (5 bases). In germline, CDR1 is SGHNT, CDR2 YYREEE (reference sequence). This CDR3 comprises 13 residues. V lost 3 bases and J 2 bases, leaving 8 bases between the germline ends. Written as DNA, the CDR3 is TGTGCCAGCAGCTGGGGCGGAAACTATGGCTACACCTTC. Its protein is CASSWGGNYGYTF.

This rearrangement joins TRBV9 to TRBJ2-7; D not certain. V lost 4 bases, J lost 6 bases, and 20 bases lay in between. Germline CDR1 SGDLS, CDR2 YYNGEE. CDR3 size: 15 residues. The CDR3 loop is CASSPQPTSFSEQYF. Written as DNA, the CDR3 is TGTGCCAGCAGCCCACAGCCGACCTCCTTTAGCGAGCAGTACTTC. The full variable domain, its missing parts supplied by reference TRBV9 and TRBJ2-7, is DSGVTQTPKHLITATGQRVTLRCSPRSGDLSVYWYQQSLDQGLQFLIQYYNGEERAKGNILERFSAQQFPDLHSELNLSSLELGDSALYFCASSPQPTSFSEQYFGPGTRLTVT.

In its sample, this clone was seen once. The chain uses TRBV10-3 and TRBJ2-5, with no clear D. V was clipped by 2 bases and J by 5 bases, with 18 bases between them. Germline V gene data show CDR1 as ENHRY and CDR2 as SYGVKD. The CDR3 length is 16 residues. CDR3 sequence: CAISENVNGIDETQYF. DNA for the CDR3: TGTGCCATCAGTGAGAATGTCAATGGGATTGACGAGACCCAGTACTTC.

This chain links TRBV28 with TRBJ2-5; 7 nucleotides line up with TRBD1. This CDR3 has 13 amino acids. The trim removed 10 bases at V and 5 bases at J, leaving 10 bases unmatched. The germline CDR1 and CDR2 sequences are MDHEN and SYDVKM. The CDR3 spells CAIAVTGAETQYF. In DNA, the CDR3 is TGTGCCATCGCAGTAACAGGGGCGGAGACCCAGTACTTC.

V is TRBV6-6 and J is TRBJ1-2; D is ambiguous. The CDR3 has 11 residues. CDR1 and CDR2 (germline): MNHNY, SVGAGI (reference sequence). The V and J ends lost 6 bases and 8 bases respectively, with 10 bases between them. CDR3 sequence (DNA): TGTGCCAGCAGGTTACAAGAAGGCTACACCTTC. Protein: CASRLQEGYTF.

The V call is TRBV5-3, the J call TRBJ1-2; no definite D call. TRBV5-3 is identified as an open reading frame with a role that is uncertain. The CDR3 loop spans 17 amino acids. Deletions cut 4 bases from V and 4 bases from J, with 23 bases between. The CDR3 is CARSRAFRELDGYGYTF. The CDR3 DNA reads as TGTGCCAGAAGCCGGGCGTTTCGGGAGCTCGATGGCTATGGCTACACCTTC.

In its sample, this clone was seen once. This chain uses TRBV10-3 with TRBJ1-3; a possible D gene is TRBD1 (5 bases). Germline V gene lookup returns CDR1 ENHRY and CDR2 SYGVKD. V was pared by 5 bases and J by 3 bases, with 14 bases between. The CDR3 sequence is 15 residues long. This chain's CDR3 is CAISQGVGNGNTIYF. Written as DNA, the CDR3 is TGTGCCATCAGTCAAGGGGTGGGGAATGGAAACACCATATATTTT.

The rearrangement links TRBV14 to TRBJ2-5; 8 bases are shared with TRBD2. Germline trimming cut 3 bases from V and 5 bases from J; bases unmatched to any gene: 8. The CDR3 is made up of 15 amino acids. CDR1 and CDR2 from the germline V gene are SGHDN and FVKESK. Here the CDR3 reads CASSHPGTRLETQYF. CDR3 in DNA: TGTGCCAGCAGCCACCCCGGGACTAGATTGGAGACCCAGTACTTC.

This clone was observed a few times. The V gene is TRBV25-1, the J gene TRBJ2-7; 10 bases are shared with TRBD2. Germline values: CDR1 MGHDK, CDR2 SYGVNS. J gave up 5 bases and V 6 bases, and 1 base lay outside the gene matches. The CDR3 consists of 12 residues. The DNA of the CDR3 is TGTGCCAGCAGGCTAGCGGGGGACGAGCAGTACTTC. This encodes CASRLAGDEQYF.

The chain combines TRBV18 with TRBJ1-2; D gene ambiguous. Germline lookup yields CDR1 KGHSH and CDR2 LQKENI. Trimming took off 6 bases at V and 0 bases at J, with 17 bases between the two ends. The CDR3 covers 16 residues. CDR3 nucleotides: TGTGCCAGCTCTCCCCTGTCGTCTACCCCTAACTATGGCTACACCTTC. Amino acid sequence: CASSPLSSTPNYGYTF.

With regard to this clone: One end of the junction is discordant with germline, which a read error may explain. The chain has TRBV5-1 and TRBJ1-4, with D uncertain. This CDR3 spans 14 amino acids. Germline CDR1 reads SGHRS; CDR2 reads YFSETQ. The CDR3 nucleotides read TGCGCCAGCAGCCCCGCCGGGAGGCCTGAAAGACTGTTTTTT. Protein product: CASSPAGRPERLFF.

In regard to this clone: Other DNA sequences in this sample translate to the same CDR3. CDR3 nucleotides: TGTGCCAGCTCACCCGGGACAGGCACTGGAAACACCATATATTTT. This gives the protein CASSPGTGTGNTIYF. The chain combines TRBV18 with TRBJ1-3, with TRBD1 matching over 8 bases. Germline lookup yields CDR1 KGHSH and CDR2 LQKENI. There are 15 residues in the CDR3. The J segment lost 2 bases and the V segment lost 3 bases, leaving 3 bases of the junction unmatched.

The rearrangement joins TRBV19 to TRBJ2-7; perhaps TRBD2 as D (5 bases). CDR1 LNHDA and CDR2 SQIVND come from the germline V gene (reference sequence). The V gene lost 4 bases and the J gene lost 2 bases, with 12 bases spanning the gap. The CDR3 sequence is 14 residues long. In DNA form, the CDR3 reads TGTGCCAGTAGTACGCGGGCCGCGGCCTACGAGCAGTACTTC. It is translated as CASSTRAAAYEQYF.

The CDR3 DNA is TGTGCCAGCAGTTACAATCCCTACAATGAGCAGTTCTTC. It specifies CASSYNPYNEQFF. V and J are TRBV6-6 and TRBJ2-1; D is undetermined. The length of the CDR3 is 13 residues. CDR1 MNHNY and CDR2 SVGAGI come from the germline V gene (reference sequence). Trimming removed 2 bases at V and 2 bases at J, with 4 bases between.

The chain links TRBV5-4 to TRBJ2-2, with 11 bases fitting TRBD1. The germline V gene has CDR1 SGHNT and CDR2 YYREEE (reference sequence). J lost 6 bases, V lost 1 base, and 5 bases had no gene match. This CDR3 is 16 amino acids long. This CDR3 reads CASSLLPGQGAGELFF. The CDR3 region has the DNA TGTGCCAGCAGCTTGCTTCCGGGACAGGGGGCCGGGGAGCTGTTTTTT.

This chain connects TRBV7-2 to TRBJ1-1; 11 nucleotides agree with TRBD1. The CDR3 extends over 15 amino acids. The trim removed 6 bases at V and 5 bases at J, leaving 8 bases unmatched. Per the germline V gene, CDR1 is SGHTA and CDR2 is FQGNSA. Here the CDR3 reads CASSLPGQGATEAFF. The CDR3, as DNA: TGTGCCAGCAGTTTACCAGGACAGGGGGCGACTGAAGCTTTCTTT.

The chain employs TRBV10-3 and TRBJ1-1; D not resolved. Germline V gene lookup returns CDR1 ENHRY and CDR2 SYGVKD. The CDR3 extends over 16 amino acids. The V gene lost 8 bases and the J gene lost 4 bases, with 23 bases spanning the gap. In DNA, the CDR3 is TGTGCCATCCGACTAAATATAGGAGGGTTGGGCACTGAAGCTTTCTTT. Protein: CAIRLNIGGLGTEAFF.

CDR3 sequence reads: CASSSRRGTDTQYF. The CDR3 DNA follows: TGTGCCAGTAGTTCCCGCAGGGGAACAGATACGCAGTATTTT. The rearrangement uses TRBV19 and TRBJ2-3, with TRBD1 as a possible D gene (6 bases). V was clipped by 5 bases and J by 3 bases, with 12 bases between them. CDR3 length: 14 residues. The germline V gene encodes CDR1 LNHDA and CDR2 SQIVND (reference sequence).

The chain recombines TRBV5-8 with TRBJ2-3, with 14 bases lining up with TRBD2. Trimming at V came to 4 bases and at J to 7 bases, leaving 8 bases not matched to a gene. Germline assignment: CDR1 SGHTS and CDR2 YDEGEE. There are 16 residues in the CDR3. The DNA for the CDR3 is TGTGCCAGCAGCCTGACTAGCGGGGGGGCCGGGCATACGCAGTATTTT. Translation: CASSLTSGGAGHTQYF.

This chain uses TRBV25-1 with TRBJ2-1, with 9 bases identical to TRBD2. After removal of 4 bases from V and 5 bases from J, the junction contained 12 bases not matched to a gene. Germline CDR1 is MGHDK and CDR2 is SYGVNS. The CDR3 length is 17 residues. The CDR3 DNA follows: TGTGCCAGCAGTGCGGTACTCAGCGGGAGGACAAACAATGAGCAGTTCTTC. It yields the protein CASSAVLSGRTNNEQFF.

This clone occurred once. This chain connects TRBV7-2 to TRBJ1-3; D is perhaps TRBD1 (6 bases). CDR1 and CDR2 from the germline V gene are SGHTA and FQGNSA. This CDR3 contains 16 residues. V lost 5 bases and J lost 3, with 17 bases in between. Written as DNA, the CDR3 is TGTGCCAGCAGCATTACGGGGGCTACTGGTGGAAACACCATATATTTT. This codes for CASSITGATGGNTIYF.

V gene TRBV10-3 combines with J gene TRBJ2-4; D remains unclear. Per the germline V gene, CDR1 is ENHRY and CDR2 is SYGVKD. This CDR3 region has 15 residues. V gave up 3 bases and J gave up 0 bases, with 9 bases separating them. The CDR3 DNA sequence: TGTGCCATCAGTGACCCGATACTAGCCAAAAACATTCAGTACTTC. It codes for CAISDPILAKNIQYF.

The rearrangement links TRBV6-1 to TRBJ2-2; the match to TRBD1 covers 8 bases. V lost 7 bases to trimming and J lost 2 bases; unmatched junction nucleotides: 6. This CDR3 comprises 15 residues. Looked up from germline, CDR1 is MNHNS and CDR2 is SASEGT. CDR3 in amino acids: CASTSGQANTGELFF. CDR3 coding DNA: TGTGCCAGCACCTCGGGACAGGCCAACACCGGGGAGCTGTTTTTT.